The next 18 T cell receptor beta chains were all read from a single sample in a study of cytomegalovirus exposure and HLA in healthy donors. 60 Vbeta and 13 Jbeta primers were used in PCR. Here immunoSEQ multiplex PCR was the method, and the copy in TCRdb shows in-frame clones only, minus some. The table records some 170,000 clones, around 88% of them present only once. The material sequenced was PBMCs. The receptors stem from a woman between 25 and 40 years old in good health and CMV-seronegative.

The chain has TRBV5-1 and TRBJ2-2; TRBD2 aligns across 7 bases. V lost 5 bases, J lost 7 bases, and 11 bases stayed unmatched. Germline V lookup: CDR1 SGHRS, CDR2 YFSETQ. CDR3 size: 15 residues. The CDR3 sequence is CASRGDGGFNGELFF. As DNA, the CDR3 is TGCGCCAGCAGAGGCGACGGGGGGTTTAACGGGGAGCTGTTTTTT.

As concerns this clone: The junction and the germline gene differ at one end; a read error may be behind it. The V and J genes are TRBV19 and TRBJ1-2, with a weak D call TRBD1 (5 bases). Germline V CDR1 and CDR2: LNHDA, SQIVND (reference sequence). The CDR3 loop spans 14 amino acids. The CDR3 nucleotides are TGTGTCAGTCAGCGCGGGGGGGAGGACTATGGCTACACCTTC. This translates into CVSQRGGEDYGYTF.

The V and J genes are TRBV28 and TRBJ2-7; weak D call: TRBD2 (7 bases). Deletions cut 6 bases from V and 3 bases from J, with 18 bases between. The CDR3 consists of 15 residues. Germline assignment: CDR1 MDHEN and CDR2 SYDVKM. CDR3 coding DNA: TGTGCCAGCAGCAACCGTGGGGGAGGGGGCTACGAGCAGTACTTC. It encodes CASSNRGGGGYEQYF.

The CDR3 region is CASSEGTSGINEQYF. The CDR3 DNA follows: TGCGCCAGCAGCGAAGGGACTAGCGGGATCAACGAGCAGTACTTC. V and J are TRBV10-1 and TRBJ2-7, with 13 bases that match TRBD2. The germline V gene has CDR1 WNHNN and CDR2 SYGVQD (reference sequence). J lost 5 bases, V lost 6 bases, and 7 bases had no gene match. The CDR3 length is 15 residues.

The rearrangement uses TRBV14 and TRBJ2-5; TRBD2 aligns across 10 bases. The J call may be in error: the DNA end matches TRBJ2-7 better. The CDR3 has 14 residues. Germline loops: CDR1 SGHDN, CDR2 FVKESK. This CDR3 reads CASSRTSGTYEQYF. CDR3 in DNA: TGTGCCAGCAGCAGGACTAGCGGAACATACGAGCAGTACTTC.

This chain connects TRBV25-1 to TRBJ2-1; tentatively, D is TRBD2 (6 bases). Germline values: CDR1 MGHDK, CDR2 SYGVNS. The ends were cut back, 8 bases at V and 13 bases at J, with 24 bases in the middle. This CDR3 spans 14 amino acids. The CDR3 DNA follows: TGTGCCAGCGACCAGGGACCGGGCGGGACTCTCCAGTTCTTC. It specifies CASDQGPGGTLQFF.

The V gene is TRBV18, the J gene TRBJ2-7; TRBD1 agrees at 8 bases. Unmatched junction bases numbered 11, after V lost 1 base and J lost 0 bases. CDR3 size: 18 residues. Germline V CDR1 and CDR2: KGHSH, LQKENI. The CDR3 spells CASSPRAGGADYSYEQYF. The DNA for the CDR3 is TGTGCCAGCTCACCACGGGCAGGGGGCGCAGATTACTCCTACGAGCAGTACTTC.

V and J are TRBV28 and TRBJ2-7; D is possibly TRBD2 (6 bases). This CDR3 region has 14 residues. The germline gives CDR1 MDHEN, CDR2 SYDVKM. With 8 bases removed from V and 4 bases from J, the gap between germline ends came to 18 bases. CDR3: CASGGATRSYEQYF. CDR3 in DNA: TGTGCCAGCGGCGGGGCAACTAGGTCTTACGAGCAGTACTTC.

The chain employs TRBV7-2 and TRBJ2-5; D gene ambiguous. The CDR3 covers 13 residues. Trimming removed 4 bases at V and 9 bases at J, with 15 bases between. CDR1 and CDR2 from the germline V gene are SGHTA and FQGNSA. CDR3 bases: TGTGCCAGCAGCTCGGGTGTCGCTTCTTCCCAGTACTTC. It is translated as CASSSGVASSQYF. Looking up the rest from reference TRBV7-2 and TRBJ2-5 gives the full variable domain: GAGVSQSPSNKVTEKGKDVELRCDPISGHTALYWYRQSLGQGLEFLIYFQGNSAPDKSGLPSDRFSAERTGGSVSTLTIQRTQQEDSAVYLCASSSGVASSQYFGPGTRLLVL.

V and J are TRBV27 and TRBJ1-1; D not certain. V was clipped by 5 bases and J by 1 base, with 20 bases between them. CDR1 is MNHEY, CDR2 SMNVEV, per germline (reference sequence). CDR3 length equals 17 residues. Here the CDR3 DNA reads TGTGCCAGCAGTCCTCTCTTCACTGGTGTTGGGAACACTGAAGCTTTCTTT. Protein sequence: CASSPLFTGVGNTEAFF.

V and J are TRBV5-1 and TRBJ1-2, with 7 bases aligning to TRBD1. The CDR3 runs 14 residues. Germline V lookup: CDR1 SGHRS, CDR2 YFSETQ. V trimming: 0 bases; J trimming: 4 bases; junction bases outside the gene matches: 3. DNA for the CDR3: TGCGCCAGCAGCTTGGAGGCAGGGGGCTATGGCTACACCTTC. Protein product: CASSLEAGGYGYTF.

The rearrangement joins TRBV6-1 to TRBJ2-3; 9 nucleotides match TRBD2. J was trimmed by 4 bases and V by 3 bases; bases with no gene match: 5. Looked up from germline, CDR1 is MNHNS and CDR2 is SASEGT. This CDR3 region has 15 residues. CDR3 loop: CASSEDGLASDTQYF. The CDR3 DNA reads TGTGCCAGCAGTGAGGATGGACTAGCGTCAGATACGCAGTATTTT.

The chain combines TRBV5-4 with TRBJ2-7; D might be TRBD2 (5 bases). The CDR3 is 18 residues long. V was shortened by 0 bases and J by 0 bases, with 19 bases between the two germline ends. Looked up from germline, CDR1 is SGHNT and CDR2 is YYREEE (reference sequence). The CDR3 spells CASSLVSKGAVSSYEQYF. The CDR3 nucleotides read TGTGCCAGCAGCTTGGTCTCGAAGGGAGCGGTGAGCTCCTACGAGCAGTACTTC.

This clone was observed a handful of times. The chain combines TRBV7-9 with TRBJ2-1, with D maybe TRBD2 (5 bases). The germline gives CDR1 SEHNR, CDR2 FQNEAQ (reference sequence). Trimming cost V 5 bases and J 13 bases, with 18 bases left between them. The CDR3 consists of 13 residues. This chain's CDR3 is CASSARTGLEQFF. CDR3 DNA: TGTGCCAGCAGCGCCCGGACTGGCTTGGAACAGTTCTTC.

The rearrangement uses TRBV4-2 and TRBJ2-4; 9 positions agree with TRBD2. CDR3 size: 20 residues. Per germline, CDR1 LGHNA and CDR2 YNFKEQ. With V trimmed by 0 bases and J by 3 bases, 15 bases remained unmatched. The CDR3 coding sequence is TGTGCCAGCAGCCAAGAATTTAGTCTAGCGGGGAGTACGGTCAAAAACATTCAGTACTTC. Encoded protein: CASSQEFSLAGSTVKNIQYF.

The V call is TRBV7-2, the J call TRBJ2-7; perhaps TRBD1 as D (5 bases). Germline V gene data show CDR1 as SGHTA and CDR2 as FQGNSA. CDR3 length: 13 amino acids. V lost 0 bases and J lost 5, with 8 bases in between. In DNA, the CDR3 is TGTGCCAGCAGCTTAGCGCGGACAAACGAGCAGTACTTC. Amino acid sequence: CASSLARTNEQYF.

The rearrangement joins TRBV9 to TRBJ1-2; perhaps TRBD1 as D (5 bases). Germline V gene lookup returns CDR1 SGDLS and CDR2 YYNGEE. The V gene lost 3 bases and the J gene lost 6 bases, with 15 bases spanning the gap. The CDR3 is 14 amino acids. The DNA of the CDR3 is TGTGCCAGCAGCGCACATTTCCAGGGTAATGGCTACACCTTC. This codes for CASSAHFQGNGYTF.

CDR3 sequence (DNA): TGTGCCAGCAGCCAAGAGGGGGGGAAGTCCTACGAGCAGTACTTC. This translates into CASSQEGGKSYEQYF. The chain combines TRBV14 with TRBJ2-7, with 7 bases that match TRBD2. This CDR3 is built from 15 residues. Germline loops: CDR1 SGHDN, CDR2 FVKESK. Unmatched junction bases numbered 3, after V lost 0 bases and J lost 1 base.